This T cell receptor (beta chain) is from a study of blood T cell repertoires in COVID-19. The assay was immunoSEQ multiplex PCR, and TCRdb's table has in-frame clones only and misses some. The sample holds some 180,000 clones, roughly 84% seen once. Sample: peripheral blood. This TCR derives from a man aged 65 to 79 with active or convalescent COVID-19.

This CDR3 reads CASRRTGYSNQPQHF. For the CDR3, the DNA is TGTGCCAGCAGGAGGACAGGCTATAGCAATCAGCCCCAGCATTTT. This rearrangement joins TRBV2 to TRBJ1-5, with TRBD1 identical over 7 bases. The CDR3 is 15 residues long. Trimming at V came to 6 bases and at J to 0 bases, leaving 5 bases not matched to a gene. The germline CDR1 and CDR2 sequences are SNHLY and FYNNEI. The full variable domain, with the rest looked up from reference TRBV2 and TRBJ1-5, is EPEVTQTPSHQVTQMGQEVILRCVPISNHLYFYWYRQILGQKVEFLVSFYNNEISEKSEIFDDQFSVERPDGSNFTLKIRSTKLEDSAMYFCASRRTGYSNQPQHFGDGTRLSIL.